This T cell receptor beta chain is from a study of shared T cell receptors in the human thymus. Only in-frame clones appear in the TCRdb table, and some are missing; sequencing was by immunoSEQ multiplex PCR. The sample consists of almost 550,000 clones, around three quarters of them appearing once. Turning to this clone: Other DNA sequences from this sample encode an identical CDR3 as well.

This CDR3 comprises 14 residues. V lost 0 bases and J lost 5, with 10 bases in between. Per the germline V gene, CDR1 is MNHNY and CDR2 is SVGAGI (reference sequence). In addition, the sample was reused for a study of human thymus T cells. That report adds: Thymic tissue was derived from resections collected during corrective heart surgery. Repertoires from thymus and blood appeared to show biased V and J gene usage.

The sequence came from a boy younger than two with a congenital heart defect. The gene calls are TRBV6-6 and TRBJ1-2; possible D gene TRBD1, 6 bases. Sequences were obtained from thymocytes. This chain's CDR3 is CASSYSGQPYGYTF. In nucleotides, the CDR3 is TGTGCCAGCAGTTACTCCGGACAGCCGTATGGCTACACCTTC.